A selection of T cell receptor beta chains follows, all from one sample in a study of Tregs in tolerant kidney transplant recipients. Sequencing used immunoSEQ multiplex PCR; TCRdb keeps in-frame clones, though not all of them. The data show approximately 60,000 clones, about 87% seen once. The material was CD4+ T cells from blood (PBMCs), obtained 6 months after the transplant. Receptor source: a human patient who received a combined kidney and bone marrow transplant. Some T cells may possibly be graft donor cells. CDR3s leave out the opening cysteine and the closing phenylalanine or tryptophan.

v_call	j_call	cdr3_aa
TRBV18	TRBJ2-7	ASSPGPGGGYEQY
TRBV19	TRBJ1-1	ASSPLPGQKNTEAF
TRBV11-3	TRBJ2-6	ASSSGTFYSGANVLT
TRBV5-4	TRBJ2-3	ASSLALRSTDTQY
TRBV18	TRBJ2-1	ASSPSRGLIEQF
TRBV4-1	TRBJ2-7	ASSQPGQGERRGEQY
TRBV7-2	TRBJ1-2	ASSLAAGVNNYGYT
TRBV28	TRBJ1-1	ASSAFDRLENTEAF
TRBV11-2	TRBJ1-1	ASSSLSPRELNTEAF
TRBV18	TRBJ1-3	ASSRGGLSGNTIY
TRBV19	TRBJ1-4	ASSNYPREKLF
TRBV19	TRBJ1-2	ASSNRAGDGYT
TRBV19	TRBJ1-5	ASSHGTGSNQPQH
TRBV10-3	TRBJ1-1	AISPGQGGKAF
TRBV28	TRBJ1-3	ASSSRGTGNTIY
TRBV25-1	TRBJ1-1	ASSDPTLINTEAF
TRBV27	TRBJ1-2	ASSFGGGYYGYT
TRBV7-2	TRBJ1-1	ASSEDRWNTEAF
TRBV2	TRBJ2-3	ATPRRSMSTDTQY
TRBV5-6	TRBJ2-5	ASSSRGQETQY
TRBV4-1	TRBJ1-2	ASSQDPRGNYGYT
TRBV5-4	TRBJ2-1	ASSPREGAYNEQF
TRBV5-1	TRBJ1-5	ASSLSGHNQPQH
TRBV5-1	TRBJ2-2	ASSLTISNTGELF
TRBV15	TRBJ2-1	ATSRDRASGAQF
TRBV11-2	TRBJ2-7	ASSLAGSAAYEQY
TRBV30	TRBJ2-2	AWSVYTNTGELF
TRBV19	TRBJ1-5	ASREDKNSNQPQH
TRBV30	TRBJ2-1	AWSGLAGNEQF
TRBV5-1	TRBJ1-1	ASSLVGRGNTEAF
TRBV11-2	TRBJ1-6	ASSTTGTGNSPLH
TRBV18	TRBJ2-5	ASSPRGQKETQY